This T cell receptor (beta chain) was captured in a study of graft-versus-host responses after intestinal transplantation. Study-level information: Among the recipients, all got anti-thymocyte globulin induction and then tacrolimus and steroids for roughly three years.

The data were produced by immunoSEQ multiplex PCR, yet TCRdb's version contains in-frame clones alone and is incomplete. This table holds some 70,000 clones, around 90% found once. Germline lookup yields CDR1 SGHVS and CDR2 FQNEAQ. This CDR3 has 15 amino acids. Trimming left V 5 bases short and J 10 bases short, with 23 bases between. This clone was counted once. Its cognate antigen is unknown. General study results and limits: Maximum circulating GvH clone levels tracked with early post-transplant HvG decreases.

The sequence was collected from a human donor who was the organ donor for an intestinal transplant. The rearrangement links TRBV7-8 to TRBJ1-1; D ambiguous. The material was unstimulated CD8+ T cells sorted from spleen or lymph node cells, obtained before transplant. This chain's CDR3 is CASSNQEGSNPVAFF. In DNA, the CDR3 is TGTGCCAGCAGCAACCAAGAGGGCAGTAACCCAGTAGCTTTCTTT.